The sequence of this T cell receptor (beta chain) was determined in a study of cytomegalovirus exposure and HLA in healthy donors. About the research overall: An earlier analysis identified 117 million unique TCR beta sequences in some 170 million T cells. Tens of millions of unique TCRs, all from HLA-typed donors, were included in an early release of the data. Study-wide results and caveats: Among TCR sequences, most were rare, though some public TCRs appeared in many donors.

PCR primers comprised 60 Vbeta and 13 Jbeta primers. The repertoire was sequenced with immunoSEQ multiplex PCR; TCRdb's copy has only in-frame clones and lacks some. Of 110,000 to 150,000 clones in the sample, about 8.9% were seen once. There are 15 residues in the CDR3. Trimming stripped 5 bases from V and 4 bases from J, with 14 bases between. From germline, CDR1 is SGHTA and CDR2 FQGNSA. Donors likely had unrecorded immune exposures despite being nominally healthy when sampled. As to this clone: No antigen is known for it.

This receptor was taken from a man between 45 and 60 years old in good health and CMV-seronegative. The V call is TRBV7-2, the J call TRBJ2-2; tentatively, D is TRBD2 (6 bases). Sample: PBMCs. DNA for the CDR3: TGTGCCAGCAGCCAAGGCGGCGGGGTCACCGGGGAGCTGTTTTTT. This translates into CASSQGGGVTGELFF.